Reported below is one TCR beta chain. These data are taken from a study of Ad26.COV2.S vaccination and SARS-CoV-2 variants. On the study more broadly: Once or twice, 56 days apart, Ad26.COV2.S was delivered intramuscularly.

The protocol was immunoSEQ multiplex PCR, while the TCRdb copy is restricted to in-frame clones and leaves out a portion. The table records nearly 400,000 clones, around 89% of them present only once. Regarding treatment: around 19 received Ad26.COV2.S at low or high dose, single or two shots; several received placebo; per-sample allocation not given. Repertoires come from day 63 after the first vaccine or placebo injection. Wuhan-strain SARS-CoV-2 spike was expressed by the Ad26 vector that made up the vaccine. Germline CDR1 is KGHSH and CDR2 is LQKENI. This CDR3 has 19 amino acids. The J segment lost 7 bases and the V segment lost 3 bases, leaving 17 bases of the junction unmatched.

Here the sequenced sample was peripheral blood, taken in a trial of Ad26.COV2.S vaccine versus placebo. This TCR came from a person between 18 and 60 years old who received the Ad26.COV2.S COVID-19 vaccine or a placebo. The chain links TRBV18 to TRBJ2-1, with 11 bases fitting TRBD2. The CDR3 region has the DNA TGTGCCAGCTCACCCGATAAAAAGACTAGCGGGAAGGGTATGAATGAGCAGTTCTTC. It yields the protein CASSPDKKTSGKGMNEQFF.